The rows below give T cell receptor beta chains drawn from one sample of a study of T cell clones after liver transplantation. The table came from immunoSEQ multiplex PCR; TCRdb's copy has only in-frame clones and leaves some out. The sample yields about 20,000 clones, about four fifths seen once. Sequences were derived from CD8+ T cells from blood, sampled approximately 52 months after liver transplant. All receptors derive from a human patient who received a liver transplant. Part of the T cell pool may stem from the graft donor. Both conserved end residues are part of each CDR3. Each record gives: J gene, D gene, clone size, V gene, CDR3 DNA, CDR3 protein. A D gene is named only where the DNA matches it firmly. For some rows the clone size is stated as once, few or many, or as a class when expanded; others skip it.

j_call: TRBJ1-5; d_call: NA; clone_size: medium-sized; v_call: TRBV5-6; cdr3_nt: TGTGCCAGCGGCAGACGGACTAATAGCAATCAGCCCCAGCATTTT; cdr3_aa: CASGRRTNSNQPQHF
j_call: TRBJ2-7; d_call: TRBD1; clone_size: NA; v_call: TRBV19; cdr3_nt: TGTGCCAGTAGCACGCCGGGACAGGGACCCTACGAGCAGTACTTC; cdr3_aa: CASSTPGQGPYEQYF
j_call: TRBJ2-1; d_call: NA; clone_size: NA; v_call: TRBV6-6; cdr3_nt: TGTGCCAGCAGTTACGTAGGGATAAATGAGCAGTTCTTC; cdr3_aa: CASSYVGINEQFF
j_call: TRBJ2-2; d_call: TRBD2; clone_size: NA; v_call: TRBV4-2; cdr3_nt: TGTGCCAGCAGCCAAGCCCATCTGACTAGCGGGGGCCACGTCGGGGAGCTGTTTTTT; cdr3_aa: CASSQAHLTSGGHVGELFF
j_call: TRBJ1-5; d_call: NA; clone_size: NA; v_call: TRBV27; cdr3_nt: TGTGCCAGCAGTTTGGGGTCCTGGGAGCCCCAGCATTTT; cdr3_aa: CASSLGSWEPQHF
j_call: TRBJ2-3; d_call: NA; clone_size: NA; v_call: TRBV28; cdr3_nt: TGTGCCAGCAGTATCCCAGATACGCAGTATTTT; cdr3_aa: CASSIPDTQYF
j_call: TRBJ1-3; d_call: NA; clone_size: medium-sized; v_call: TRBV28; cdr3_nt: TGTGCCAGCAGTACTCGACAGACCATCAGAAACACCATATATTTT; cdr3_aa: CASSTRQTIRNTIYF
j_call: TRBJ2-4; d_call: NA; clone_size: NA; v_call: TRBV28; cdr3_nt: TGTGCCAGCACTGTAACAGGGCGCGACATTCAGTACTTC; cdr3_aa: CASTVTGRDIQYF
j_call: TRBJ2-3; d_call: NA; clone_size: many; v_call: TRBV2; cdr3_nt: TGTGCCAGCAGTATAGTGGTTCGAGTCGGCACAGATACGCAGTATTTT; cdr3_aa: CASSIVVRVGTDTQYF
j_call: TRBJ2-2; d_call: NA; clone_size: NA; v_call: TRBV9; cdr3_nt: TGTGCCAGCAGCGTAGGTCAGATGAACACCGGGGAGCTGTTTTTT; cdr3_aa: CASSVGQMNTGELFF
j_call: TRBJ1-1; d_call: NA; clone_size: NA; v_call: TRBV20-1; cdr3_nt: TGCAGTCCGAGACAGTCCGCTGAAGCTTTCTTT; cdr3_aa: CSPRQSAEAFF
j_call: TRBJ2-2; d_call: NA; clone_size: NA; v_call: TRBV6-5; cdr3_nt: TGTGCCAGCAGTCAGGGAATTAACACCGGGGAGCTGTTTTTT; cdr3_aa: CASSQGINTGELFF
j_call: TRBJ1-1; d_call: NA; clone_size: NA; v_call: TRBV25-1; cdr3_nt: TGTGCCAGCAGTGAGACAAACGGAGCTTTCTTT; cdr3_aa: CASSETNGAFF
j_call: TRBJ2-1; d_call: TRBD1; clone_size: NA; v_call: TRBV11-2; cdr3_nt: TGTGCCAGCAGCTTTGGACAGGGTTTTTTCTACAATGAGCAGTTCTTC; cdr3_aa: CASSFGQGFFYNEQFF
j_call: TRBJ2-7; d_call: TRBD1; clone_size: NA; v_call: TRBV28; cdr3_nt: TGTGCCAGCAGCAGCGCCGGGACAGGGGGGAACTACGAGCAGTACTTC; cdr3_aa: CASSSAGTGGNYEQYF
j_call: TRBJ2-7; d_call: TRBD2; clone_size: NA; v_call: TRBV9; cdr3_nt: TGTGCCAGCAGCCCAAGCGGGGACTCCTACGAGCAGTACTTC; cdr3_aa: CASSPSGDSYEQYF
j_call: TRBJ2-1; d_call: TRBD1; clone_size: NA; v_call: TRBV28; cdr3_nt: TGTGCCAGCAGTTCCTCGACAGGGTCCTACAATGAGCAGTTCTTC; cdr3_aa: CASSSSTGSYNEQFF
j_call: TRBJ1-1; d_call: NA; clone_size: few; v_call: TRBV6-5; cdr3_nt: TGTGCCAGCAGCCATACACGGGAATCTGCCACTGAAGCTTTCTTT; cdr3_aa: CASSHTRESATEAFF
j_call: TRBJ1-2; d_call: NA; clone_size: NA; v_call: TRBV7-9; cdr3_nt: TGTGCCAGCAGCTTGGACTTGGATGGCTACACCTTC; cdr3_aa: CASSLDLDGYTF
j_call: TRBJ2-7; d_call: NA; clone_size: medium-sized; v_call: TRBV5-6; cdr3_nt: TGTGCCAGCAGCTTCGGAGATACCTACGAGCAGTACTTC; cdr3_aa: CASSFGDTYEQYF
j_call: TRBJ2-2; d_call: TRBD1; clone_size: NA; v_call: TRBV11-1; cdr3_nt: TGTGCCAGCAGCTACAGGGGGAACACCGGGGAGCTGTTTTTT; cdr3_aa: CASSYRGNTGELFF
j_call: TRBJ2-1; d_call: NA; clone_size: NA; v_call: TRBV9; cdr3_nt: TGTGCCAGCAGCGATAGGTGGAATGAGCAGTTCTTC; cdr3_aa: CASSDRWNEQFF
j_call: TRBJ2-1; d_call: TRBD2; clone_size: NA; v_call: TRBV7-9; cdr3_nt: TGTGCCAGCAGCGAGTGGACTAGCGGGGAAAATGAGCAGTTCTTC; cdr3_aa: CASSEWTSGENEQFF
j_call: TRBJ2-1; d_call: TRBD1; clone_size: NA; v_call: TRBV2; cdr3_nt: TGTGCCAGCAGTGACGGGACAGGGGTGACCTACAATGAGCAGTTCTTC; cdr3_aa: CASSDGTGVTYNEQFF
j_call: TRBJ1-1; d_call: NA; clone_size: NA; v_call: TRBV6-5; cdr3_nt: TGTGCCAGCAGTTCTCCGGGACTCTGGGCTGAAGCTTTCTTT; cdr3_aa: CASSSPGLWAEAFF
j_call: TRBJ1-1; d_call: NA; clone_size: once; v_call: TRBV5-6; cdr3_nt: TGTGCCAGCAGCTTGGCAAAACAGTTGAACACTGAAGCTTTCTTT; cdr3_aa: CASSLAKQLNTEAFF
j_call: TRBJ2-7; d_call: NA; clone_size: few; v_call: TRBV6-1; cdr3_nt: TGTGCCAGCGGGCCAGGCCTCTACGAGCAGTACTTC; cdr3_aa: CASGPGLYEQYF
j_call: TRBJ2-5; d_call: TRBD2; clone_size: many; v_call: TRBV4-1; cdr3_nt: TGCGCCAGCAGCCTTACCGGGACTAGCGGGGGCCAAGAGACCCAGTACTTC; cdr3_aa: CASSLTGTSGGQETQYF
j_call: TRBJ2-2; d_call: NA; clone_size: NA; v_call: TRBV7-8; cdr3_nt: TGTGCCAGCAGCCCTGAGCTCGGGAACAACGGGGAGCTGTTTTTT; cdr3_aa: CASSPELGNNGELFF
j_call: TRBJ2-7; d_call: TRBD1; clone_size: NA; v_call: TRBV15; cdr3_nt: TGTGCCACCAGCCTCTCCGACAGGGGATCCTACGAGCAGTACTTC; cdr3_aa: CATSLSDRGSYEQYF
j_call: TRBJ1-2; d_call: NA; clone_size: NA; v_call: TRBV15; cdr3_nt: TGTGCCACCAGCAGAAGTGGTTCAGGGGTCTTCCACTATGGCTACACCTTC; cdr3_aa: CATSRSGSGVFHYGYTF
j_call: TRBJ2-3; d_call: TRBD2; clone_size: NA; v_call: TRBV14; cdr3_nt: TGTGCCAGCACCCCAGCGGGGTTTCTCACAGATACGCAGTATTTT; cdr3_aa: CASTPAGFLTDTQYF
j_call: TRBJ1-2; d_call: NA; clone_size: NA; v_call: TRBV5-4; cdr3_nt: TGTGCCAGCAGCTCGCCTGGACAACAAGCTAACTATGGCTACACCTTC; cdr3_aa: CASSSPGQQANYGYTF
j_call: TRBJ1-5; d_call: NA; clone_size: NA; v_call: TRBV7-9; cdr3_nt: TGTGCCAGCAGCTTAGAGGATCAGCCCCAGCATTTT; cdr3_aa: CASSLEDQPQHF
j_call: TRBJ2-2; d_call: NA; clone_size: NA; v_call: TRBV4-1; cdr3_nt: TGCGCCAGCAGTCCTACCCCGGGACAACACACCGGGGAGCTGTTTTTT; cdr3_aa: CASSPTPGQHTGELFF
j_call: TRBJ2-7; d_call: NA; clone_size: NA; v_call: TRBV5-4; cdr3_nt: TGTGCCAGCAGCTTGGCAGGGGACTCCTACGAGCAGTACTTC; cdr3_aa: CASSLAGDSYEQYF
j_call: TRBJ2-7; d_call: NA; clone_size: NA; v_call: TRBV11-2; cdr3_nt: TGTGCCAGCAGCTTAGTCCTGGGCACTACGTTCTCCTACGAGCAGTACTTC; cdr3_aa: CASSLVLGTTFSYEQYF
j_call: TRBJ2-7; d_call: NA; clone_size: NA; v_call: TRBV19; cdr3_nt: TGTGCCAGTAGTATTTATGAACGAGCCTACGAGCAGTACTTC; cdr3_aa: CASSIYERAYEQYF
j_call: TRBJ1-2; d_call: TRBD1; clone_size: NA; v_call: TRBV4-1; cdr3_nt: TGCGCCAGCAGCCAAGATTTACAGGGGAACTATGGCTACACCTTC; cdr3_aa: CASSQDLQGNYGYTF
j_call: TRBJ1-5; d_call: NA; clone_size: NA; v_call: TRBV27; cdr3_nt: TGTGCCAGCAGTTTTTCGGGTCCGAGGCAGCCCCAGCATTTT; cdr3_aa: CASSFSGPRQPQHF
j_call: TRBJ2-7; d_call: NA; clone_size: NA; v_call: TRBV9; cdr3_nt: TGTGCCAGCAGCGTAGGGGTTTTGGGGCCGCCGTCCTACGAGCAGTACTTC; cdr3_aa: CASSVGVLGPPSYEQYF
j_call: TRBJ1-5; d_call: TRBD1; clone_size: medium-sized; v_call: TRBV27; cdr3_nt: TGTGCCAGCAGTCTCGGGACAGGCAATCAGCCCCAGCATTTT; cdr3_aa: CASSLGTGNQPQHF
j_call: TRBJ2-1; d_call: NA; clone_size: NA; v_call: TRBV7-6; cdr3_nt: TGTGCCAGCAGCTTAGGGGGGGGCCTCTACAATGAGCAGTTCTTC; cdr3_aa: CASSLGGGLYNEQFF
j_call: TRBJ2-2; d_call: NA; clone_size: NA; v_call: TRBV5-1; cdr3_nt: TGCGCCAGCAGACGTACTTGGGACACGAACACCGGGGAGCTGTTTTTT; cdr3_aa: CASRRTWDTNTGELFF
j_call: TRBJ2-7; d_call: NA; clone_size: NA; v_call: TRBV25-1; cdr3_nt: TGTGCCAGCAGTGAAGGCAGGGGTTCGGTCGAGCAGTACTTC; cdr3_aa: CASSEGRGSVEQYF
j_call: TRBJ2-3; d_call: NA; clone_size: NA; v_call: TRBV6-5; cdr3_nt: TGTGCCAGCAGTTCCCGCACAGATACGCAGTATTTT; cdr3_aa: CASSSRTDTQYF
j_call: TRBJ2-2; d_call: NA; clone_size: NA; v_call: TRBV28; cdr3_nt: TGTGCCAGCAGTTTATGGACAGCCGACACCGGGGAGCTGTTTTTT; cdr3_aa: CASSLWTADTGELFF
j_call: TRBJ1-5; d_call: TRBD1; clone_size: NA; v_call: TRBV27; cdr3_nt: TGTGCCAGCAGTACCTACAGGGGGCGCCAGCCCCAGCATTTT; cdr3_aa: CASSTYRGRQPQHF
j_call: TRBJ2-1; d_call: NA; clone_size: NA; v_call: TRBV19; cdr3_nt: TGTGCCAGTAGTCCCAGTTACAATGAGCAGTTCTTC; cdr3_aa: CASSPSYNEQFF
j_call: TRBJ2-5; d_call: NA; clone_size: once; v_call: TRBV20-1; cdr3_nt: TGCAGTGGACAGACGCAAGAGACCCAGTACTTC; cdr3_aa: CSGQTQETQYF
j_call: TRBJ1-2; d_call: TRBD1; clone_size: NA; v_call: TRBV15; cdr3_nt: TGTGCCACCAGCAGTGAAACAGGGGGCGTCCCGAATGGCTACACCTTC; cdr3_aa: CATSSETGGVPNGYTF
j_call: TRBJ1-1; d_call: NA; clone_size: NA; v_call: TRBV7-6; cdr3_nt: TGTGCCAGCAGCTTAGGGGGAGGGGGATGGGGAGACACTGAAGCTTTCTTT; cdr3_aa: CASSLGGGGWGDTEAFF
j_call: TRBJ2-1; d_call: TRBD2; clone_size: NA; v_call: TRBV20-1; cdr3_nt: TGCAGTCTGGCGCGGGGGAATGAGCAGTTCTTC; cdr3_aa: CSLARGNEQFF
j_call: TRBJ2-5; d_call: NA; clone_size: once; v_call: TRBV6-1; cdr3_nt: TGTGCCAGCAGTGATCGATGGTGGGAGACCCAGTACTTC; cdr3_aa: CASSDRWWETQYF
j_call: TRBJ2-7; d_call: NA; clone_size: NA; v_call: TRBV5-6; cdr3_nt: TGTGCCAGCAGCTTGGGACTACCTTCCTACGAGCAGTACTTC; cdr3_aa: CASSLGLPSYEQYF